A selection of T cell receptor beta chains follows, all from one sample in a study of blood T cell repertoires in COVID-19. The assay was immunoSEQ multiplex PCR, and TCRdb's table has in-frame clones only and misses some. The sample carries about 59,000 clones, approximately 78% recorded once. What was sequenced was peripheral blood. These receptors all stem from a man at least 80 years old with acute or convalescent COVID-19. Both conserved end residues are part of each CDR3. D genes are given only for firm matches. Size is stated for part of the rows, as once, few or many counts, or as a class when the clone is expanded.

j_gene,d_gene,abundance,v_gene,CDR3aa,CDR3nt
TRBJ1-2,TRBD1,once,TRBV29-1,CSASGQTLYGYTF,TGCAGCGCCTCGGGACAGACTCTCTATGGCTACACCTTC
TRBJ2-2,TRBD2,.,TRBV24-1,CATSELGTSGRVSGELFF,TGTGCCACCAGTGAACTTGGGACTAGCGGGAGGGTATCCGGGGAGCTGTTTTTT
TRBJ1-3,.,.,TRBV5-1,CASSPRGVSSGNTIYF,TGCGCCAGCAGCCCCCGGGGGGTCAGCTCTGGAAACACCATATATTTT
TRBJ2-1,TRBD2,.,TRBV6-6,CASSALTGAGYNEQFF,TGTGCCAGCAGTGCCCTCACGGGAGCGGGATACAATGAGCAGTTCTTC
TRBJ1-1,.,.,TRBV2,CASTLSGDRNTEAFF,TGTGCCAGCACCCTTAGCGGGGATCGGAACACTGAAGCTTTCTTT
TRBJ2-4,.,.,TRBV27,CASRSLTIAKNIQYF,TGTGCCAGCAGAAGCCTAACGATAGCCAAAAACATTCAGTACTTC
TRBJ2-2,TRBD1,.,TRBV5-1,CASSRRTGGDGSGELFF,TGCGCCAGCAGCAGGCGAACAGGGGGCGACGGCTCTGGGGAGCTGTTTTTT
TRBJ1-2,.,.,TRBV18,CASSPSHDYGYTF,TGTGCCAGCTCACCCTCACATGACTATGGCTACACCTTC
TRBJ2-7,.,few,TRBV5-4,CASSLWSKISSYEQYF,TGTGCCAGCAGCTTGTGGTCGAAAATCAGCTCCTACGAGCAGTACTTC
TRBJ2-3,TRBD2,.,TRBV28,CASSFEREGLTDTQYF,TGTGCCAGCAGTTTCGAGCGGGAGGGCCTCACAGATACGCAGTATTTT
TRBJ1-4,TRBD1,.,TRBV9,CASSSRGGYEKLFF,TGTGCCAGCAGCTCCCGAGGGGGCTATGAAAAACTGTTTTTT
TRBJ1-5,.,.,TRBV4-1,CASSQGSQGRRNQPQHF,TGCGCCAGCAGCCAGGGATCCCAGGGGAGAAGGAATCAGCCCCAGCATTTT
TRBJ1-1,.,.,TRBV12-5,CASGLSANTEAFF,TGTGCTAGTGGTTTGAGCGCGAACACTGAAGCTTTCTTT
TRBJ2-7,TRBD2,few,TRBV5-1,CASSGGLAATYEQYF,TGCGCCAGCAGCGGCGGACTAGCGGCAACCTACGAGCAGTACTTC
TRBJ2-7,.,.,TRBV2,CASSISSYEQYF,TGTGCCAGCAGTATTTCGAGTTACGAGCAGTACTTC
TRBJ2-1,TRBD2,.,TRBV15,CATSRESGLATYNEQFF,TGTGCCACCAGCAGAGAATCGGGACTAGCGACATACAATGAGCAGTTCTTC
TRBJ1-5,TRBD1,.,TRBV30,CAWSVQGNQPQHF,TGTGCCTGGAGTGTACAGGGGAATCAGCCCCAGCATTTT
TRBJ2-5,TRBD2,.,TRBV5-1,CASSLESGGAGETQYF,TGCGCCAGCAGCTTGGAGAGCGGGGGGGCCGGGGAGACCCAGTACTTC
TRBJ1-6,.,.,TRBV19,CASSRNRDTGSPLHF,TGTGCCAGTAGTCGAAACCGGGACACAGGCTCACCCCTCCACTTT
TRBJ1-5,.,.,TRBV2,CASSEVSPVQPQHF,TGTGCCAGCAGTGAAGTTTCACCGGTTCAGCCCCAGCATTTT
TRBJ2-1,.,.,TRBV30,CAWRQSEEQFF,TGTGCCTGGAGGCAAAGCGAGGAGCAGTTCTTC
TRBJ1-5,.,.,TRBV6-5,CASSSQGLRNQPQHF,TGTGCCAGCAGTTCCCAGGGTTTACGGAATCAGCCCCAGCATTTT
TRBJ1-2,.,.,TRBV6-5,CASSPALTGSYGYTF,TGTGCCAGCAGTCCCGCCCTCACAGGGAGCTATGGCTACACCTTC
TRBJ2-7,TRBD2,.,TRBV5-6,CASSLLLAGGSSYEQYF,TGTGCCAGCAGCTTGCTGCTAGCGGGAGGGAGCTCCTACGAGCAGTACTTC
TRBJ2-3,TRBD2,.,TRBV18,CASSRTSGGSTDTQYF,TGTGCCAGCTCCAGGACTAGCGGGGGGAGCACAGATACGCAGTATTTT
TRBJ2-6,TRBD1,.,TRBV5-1,CASSSGQGAAGANVLTF,TGCGCCAGCAGCTCCGGACAGGGGGCGGCTGGGGCCAACGTCCTGACTTTC
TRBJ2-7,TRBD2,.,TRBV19,CASSTSGYSYEQYF,TGTGCCAGTAGTACTAGCGGGTACTCCTACGAGCAGTACTTC
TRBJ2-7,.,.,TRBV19,CASKEASDYEQYF,TGTGCCAGTAAGGAGGCTAGCGATTACGAGCAGTACTTC
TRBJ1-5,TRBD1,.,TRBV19,CASSAYPTGVSNQPQHF,TGTGCCAGTAGTGCCTACCCTACAGGGGTTAGCAATCAGCCCCAGCATTTT
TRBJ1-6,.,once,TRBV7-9,CASSLSRVNSPLHF,TGTGCCAGCAGCTTATCCAGGGTAAATTCACCCCTCCACTTT
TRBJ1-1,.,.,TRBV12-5,CASGLFVNTEAFF,TGTGCTAGTGGTTTGTTCGTCAACACTGAAGCTTTCTTT
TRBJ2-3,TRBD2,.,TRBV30,CAWSVIAGITDTQYF,TGTGCCTGGAGTGTGATAGCGGGGATCACAGATACGCAGTATTTT
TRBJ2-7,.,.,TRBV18,CASSPIGGSYEQYF,TGTGCCAGCTCACCTATCGGCGGTTCCTACGAGCAGTACTTC
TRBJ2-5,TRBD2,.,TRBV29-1,CSVLLANRQETQYF,TGCAGCGTCTTACTAGCGAACCGCCAAGAGACCCAGTACTTC
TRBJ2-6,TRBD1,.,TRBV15,CATSRDPGQGFSGANVLTF,TGTGCCACCAGCAGAGACCCCGGACAGGGGTTCTCTGGGGCCAACGTCCTGACTTTC
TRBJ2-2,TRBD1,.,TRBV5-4,CASSPRGRNTGELFF,TGTGCCAGCAGCCCGAGGGGGCGTAACACCGGGGAGCTGTTTTTT
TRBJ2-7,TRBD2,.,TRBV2,CASSEPLPGLAGGSYEQYF,TGTGCCAGCAGTGAACCCCTCCCCGGACTAGCGGGTGGCTCCTACGAGCAGTACTTC
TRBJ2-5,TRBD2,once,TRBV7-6,CASSSPRGAQETQYF,TGTGCCAGCAGCTCCCCGCGGGGGGCACAGGAGACCCAGTACTTC
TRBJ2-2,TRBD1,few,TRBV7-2,CASSSGTGNTGELFF,TGTGCCAGCAGCTCCGGGACAGGGAACACCGGGGAGCTGTTTTTT
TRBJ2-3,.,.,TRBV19,CASSIGPSTITDTQYF,TGTGCCAGTAGTATAGGCCCTAGCACCATCACAGATACGCAGTATTTT
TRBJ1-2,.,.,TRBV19,CASSRGYGYTF,TGTGCCAGTTCCCGGGGCTATGGCTACACCTTC
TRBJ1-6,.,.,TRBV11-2,CASSRRGDYNSPLHF,TGTGCCAGCAGCCGGAGGGGCGACTATAATTCACCCCTCCACTTT
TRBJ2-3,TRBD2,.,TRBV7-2,CASSWAGGRPDTQYF,TGTGCCAGCAGCTGGGCGGGAGGGCGCCCAGATACGCAGTATTTT
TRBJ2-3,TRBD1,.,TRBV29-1,CSSSGQGSHTQYF,TGCAGCTCATCAGGACAGGGGAGTCATACGCAGTATTTT
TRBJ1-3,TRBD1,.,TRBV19,CASSMDWDSSGNTIYF,TGTGCCAGTAGTATGGACTGGGACAGCTCTGGAAACACCATATATTTT
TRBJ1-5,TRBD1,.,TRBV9,CASNSQGLGQPQHF,TGTGCCAGCAACTCACAGGGGTTGGGGCAGCCCCAGCATTTT
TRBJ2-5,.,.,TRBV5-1,CASSLEGVQETQYF,TGCGCCAGCAGCTTGGAGGGGGTCCAAGAGACCCAGTACTTC
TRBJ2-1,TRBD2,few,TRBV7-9,CASSLGLAGDNEQFF,TGTGCCAGCAGCTTAGGACTAGCGGGGGACAATGAGCAGTTCTTC
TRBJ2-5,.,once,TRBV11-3,CASSSNRAQETQYF,TGTGCCAGCAGCTCAAACAGGGCCCAAGAGACCCAGTACTTC
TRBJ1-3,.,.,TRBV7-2,CASSLNRGNTIYF,TGTGCCAGCAGCTTGAACAGGGGAAACACCATATATTTT
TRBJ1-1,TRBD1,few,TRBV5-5,CASSLTIWDRVFLRNTEAFF,TGTGCCAGCAGCTTGACCATTTGGGACAGGGTTTTTTTGAGGAACACTGAAGCTTTCTTT
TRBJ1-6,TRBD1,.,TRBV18,CASSPPGQMIHPLHF,TGTGCCAGCTCACCTCCGGGACAGATGATTCACCCCCTCCACTTT
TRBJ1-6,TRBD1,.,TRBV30,CAWAGTGLSPLHF,TGTGCCTGGGCCGGGACAGGGTTATCACCCCTCCACTTT
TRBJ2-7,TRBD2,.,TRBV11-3,CASSLSGSVYEQYF,TGTGCCAGCAGCCTTAGCGGGAGTGTCTACGAGCAGTACTTC
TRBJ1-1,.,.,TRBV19,CASSLRQGRAFF,TGTGCCAGTAGTTTAAGACAAGGCAGGGCTTTCTTT